These 12 T cell receptor beta chains were sequenced from one sample in a study of OX40 agonist ivuxolimab in advanced cancers. Here immunoSEQ multiplex PCR was the method, and the copy in TCRdb shows in-frame clones only, minus some. Of tens of thousands of clones listed, around 83% are singletons. Source: CD4+ or CD8+ T cells sorted from blood, taken in a trial of the OX40 agonist ivuxolimab. The receptors stem from an adult with an advanced solid tumor such as melanoma, head and neck, liver or kidney cancer.

The V gene is TRBV7-9, the J gene TRBJ2-7, with TRBD1 matching over 7 bases. The germline CDR1 and CDR2 sequences are SEHNR and FQNEAQ (reference sequence). The CDR3 contains 12 residues. With 8 bases clipped from V and 6 bases from J, the junction kept 7 bases outside the gene matches. The CDR3 is CASSPDRTEQYF. As DNA, the CDR3 is TGTGCCAGCTCGCCGGACAGGACCGAGCAGTACTTC.

This chain joins TRBV10-3 and TRBJ2-5; TRBD2 matches 11 bases. From germline, CDR1 is ENHRY and CDR2 SYGVKD. With 5 bases clipped from V and 5 bases from J, the junction kept 4 bases outside the gene matches. The CDR3 spans 14 residues. The CDR3 DNA is TGTGCCATCAGTACTAGCGGGAGAGGGGAGACCCAGTACTTC. Its protein product is CAISTSGRGETQYF.

The chain is built from TRBV18 and TRBJ2-7; D uncertain. CDR3 length: 13 residues. Trimming took off 0 bases at V and 7 bases at J, with 10 bases between the two ends. CDR1 is KGHSH, CDR2 LQKENI, per germline. The CDR3 coding sequence is TGTGCCAGCTCACCACCGCTGGGCCGGGAGCAGTACTTC. It translates to CASSPPLGREQYF.

V is TRBV5-1 and J is TRBJ1-1; the D gene is possibly TRBD1 (5 bases). Trimming left V 4 bases short and J 8 bases short, with 18 bases between. CDR1 is SGHRS, CDR2 YFSETQ, per germline. This CDR3 comprises 14 residues. For the CDR3, the DNA is TGCGCCAGCAGCACCATCCCGAGCAGGGCCGAAGCTTTCTTT. It yields the protein CASSTIPSRAEAFF.

This chain links TRBV29-1 with TRBJ2-3, with a tentative D call TRBD2 (5 bases). Germline V CDR1 and CDR2: SQVTM, ANQGSEA. The CDR3 loop spans 13 amino acids. V was pared by 3 bases and J by 8 bases, with 15 bases between. Here the CDR3 reads CSVEADLGGTQYF. The CDR3 DNA follows: TGCAGCGTTGAGGCAGACCTCGGAGGTACGCAGTATTTT.

This clone was counted a few times. The chain has TRBV11-1 and TRBJ2-2; the D gene is possibly TRBD2 (7 bases). The CDR3 is made up of 16 amino acids. The germline CDR1 and CDR2 sequences are SGHAT and FQDESV (reference sequence). V lost 7 bases and J lost 4, with 19 bases in between. Here the CDR3 DNA reads TGTGCCAGCACCAGGGGAGGGCTAGGAGTCACCGGGGAGCTGTTTTTT. It translates to CASTRGGLGVTGELFF. Together with reference TRBV11-1 and TRBJ2-2, the CDR3 gives the full variable domain: EAEVAQSPRYKITEKSQAVAFWCDPISGHATLYWYRQILGQGPELLVQFQDESVVDDSQLPKDRFSAERLKGVDSTLKIQPAELGDSAMYLCASTRGGLGVTGELFFGEGSRLTVL.

The gene calls are TRBV4-3 and TRBJ1-2; D might be TRBD1 (5 bases). Trimming shortened V by 0 bases and J by 2 bases, and 10 bases separated the two germline ends. Germline lookup yields CDR1 LGHNA and CDR2 YSLEER. The CDR3 covers 15 residues. The CDR3 reads CASSQDLRGNYGYTF. The CDR3 DNA sequence: TGCGCCAGCAGCCAAGATCTGCGGGGGAACTATGGCTACACCTTC.

This rearrangement joins TRBV4-2 to TRBJ2-3, with D possibly being TRBD2 (5 bases). Per germline, CDR1 LGHNA and CDR2 YNFKEQ. CDR3 size: 16 residues. The V and J ends lost 1 base and 8 bases respectively, with 19 bases between them. CDR3 DNA: TGTGCCAGCAGCCAAGTAACCCGAGCGGATGGAGGTACGCAGTATTTT. As protein: CASSQVTRADGGTQYF.

This clone came up once. The gene calls are TRBV19 and TRBJ1-2; the D is unclear. Germline V CDR1 and CDR2: LNHDA, SQIVND (reference sequence). Trimming removed 1 base from V and 1 base from J, with 10 bases in between. The CDR3 has 15 amino acids. The CDR3 sequence is CASSIAPTDNYGYTF. In DNA, the CDR3 is TGTGCCAGTAGTATAGCTCCCACAGATAACTATGGCTACACCTTC. The complete variable domain, with remaining parts taken from reference TRBV19 and TRBJ1-2, reads DGGITQSPKYLFRKEGQNVTLSCEQNLNHDAMYWYRQDPGQGLRLIYYSQIVNDFQKGDIAEGYSVSREKKESFPLTVTSAQKNPTAFYLCASSIAPTDNYGYTFGSGTRLTVV.

This rearrangement joins TRBV27 to TRBJ1-4; D gene uncertain. V gave up 1 base and J gave up 3 bases, with 3 bases separating them. This CDR3 has 13 residues. CDR1 MNHEY and CDR2 SMNVEV come from the germline V gene (reference sequence). The CDR3 reads CASSLFANEKLFF. The DNA of the CDR3 is TGTGCCAGCAGTTTATTTGCTAATGAAAAACTGTTTTTT.

The genes are TRBV6-1 and TRBJ1-3; no definite D call. The CDR3 covers 14 residues. V was trimmed by 7 bases and J by 1 base, leaving 11 bases between them. Per the germline V gene, CDR1 is MNHNS and CDR2 is SASEGT. The CDR3 here is CASIPQESGNTIYF. CDR3 nucleotide sequence: TGTGCCAGCATACCCCAGGAGTCTGGAAACACCATATATTTT.

J is TRBJ2-5 and V is TRBV19; 7 bases line up with TRBD2. This CDR3 is 15 amino acids long. The V gene end was trimmed by 4 bases and the J gene end by 3 bases; junction bases not matched to a gene: 8. Germline V CDR1 and CDR2: LNHDA, SQIVND (reference sequence). In DNA form, the CDR3 reads TGTGCCAGTAGTACCCCCGGGGGGACTGAAGAGACCCAGTACTTC. It codes for CASSTPGGTEETQYF. Looking up the rest from reference TRBV19 and TRBJ2-5 gives the full variable domain: DGGITQSPKYLFRKEGQNVTLSCEQNLNHDAMYWYRQDPGQGLRLIYYSQIVNDFQKGDIAEGYSVSREKKESFPLTVTSAQKNPTAFYLCASSTPGGTEETQYFGPGTRLLVL.